These T cell receptor beta chains were read from a single sample in a study of cytomegalovirus exposure and HLA in healthy donors. TCRdb keeps only in-frame clones here, not all; method: immunoSEQ multiplex PCR. This table holds 200,000 to 250,000 clones, 82% found once. The sequencing input was PBMCs. The receptors shown here come from a woman aged 40 to 49 in good health and CMV-seropositive. The CDR3 runs from the conserved cysteine through the conserved F or W. A D gene is named only where the DNA matches it firmly. Clone size, where shown, is once, few, many, or a class for clones that have expanded.

CDR3 length	V gene	clone size	D gene	J gene	CDR3 protein	CDR3 DNA
14	TRBV4-1	.	TRBD1	TRBJ1-1	CASSLRTGQTEAFF	TGCGCCAGCAGCCTAAGGACAGGGCAAACTGAAGCTTTCTTT
12	TRBV29-1	.	.	TRBJ2-7	CSVARTFYEQYF	TGCAGCGTTGCCAGGACATTCTACGAGCAGTACTTC
15	TRBV7-9	.	TRBD1	TRBJ1-2	CSSSLVTGGVEGYTF	TGTTCCAGCAGCTTGGTGACAGGGGGCGTTGAGGGCTACACCTTC
16	TRBV29-1	few	TRBD1	TRBJ2-7	CSVEGYRDRGPYEQYF	TGCAGCGTTGAAGGCTACCGGGACAGGGGACCCTACGAGCAGTACTTC
15	TRBV18	.	.	TRBJ2-5	CASSPGADKQETQYF	TGTGCCAGCTCACCGGGCGCAGACAAACAAGAGACCCAGTACTTC
14	TRBV7-3	few	TRBD2	TRBJ2-5	CASSPSLAVETQYF	TGTGCCAGCAGCCCCTCACTAGCGGTGGAGACCCAGTACTTC
15	TRBV7-2	once	.	TRBJ1-6	CASSTSGERNSPLHF	TGTGCCAGCAGCACCTCGGGGGAAAGAAATTCACCCCTCCACTTT
12	TRBV21-1	.	.	TRBJ1-2	CASRDRGYGYTF	TGTGCCAGCAGGGACAGGGGGTATGGCTACACCTTC
13	TRBV6-5	.	.	TRBJ2-7	CASSYPGRGEQYF	TGTGCCAGCAGTTACCCCGGACGGGGGGAGCAGTACTTC
11	TRBV30	.	.	TRBJ2-7	CAGRFYYEQYF	TGTGCCGGTAGATTCTACTACGAGCAGTACTTC
16	TRBV2	.	TRBD1	TRBJ1-6	CASSEARTGRNSPLHF	TGTGCCAGCAGTGAAGCCAGGACAGGGCGGAATTCACCCCTCCACTTT
15	TRBV5-1	.	TRBD2	TRBJ2-5	CASSLVSGGPQTQYF	TGCGCCAGCAGCTTGGTGAGCGGGGGGCCTCAGACCCAGTACTTC
14	TRBV28	.	TRBD1	TRBJ1-1	CASSYPGTGTEAFF	TGTGCCAGCAGTTACCCCGGGACAGGGACTGAAGCTTTCTTT
14	TRBV18	.	TRBD1	TRBJ1-1	CASSPPTGDTEAFF	TGTGCCAGCTCACCACCGACAGGGGACACTGAAGCTTTCTTT
17	TRBV28	once	TRBD1	TRBJ1-6	CASSRDRGLSYNSPLHF	TGTGCCAGCAGCCGAGACAGGGGGCTCTCCTATAATTCACCCCTCCACTTT
16	TRBV29-1	.	TRBD1	TRBJ2-7	CSVEIGAGTGSYEQYF	TGCAGCGTTGAGATAGGGGCCGGGACAGGGTCCTACGAGCAGTACTTC
15	TRBV25-1	.	TRBD1	TRBJ1-4	CASSEGQGAREKLFF	TGTGCCAGCAGTGAGGGACAGGGGGCGCGGGAAAAACTGTTTTTT
16	TRBV25-1	.	TRBD1	TRBJ1-5	CASSEVGQGTSQPQHF	TGTGCCAGCAGTGAGGTGGGACAGGGGACGAGTCAGCCCCAGCATTTT
17	TRBV30	.	.	TRBJ2-2	CAWSPTGRGTYTGELFF	TGTGCCTGGAGCCCCACAGGGCGGGGGACCTACACCGGGGAGCTGTTTTTT
13	TRBV30	.	TRBD2	TRBJ2-1	CAWFQRDRNEQFF	TGTGCCTGGTTCCAGCGGGATAGGAATGAGCAGTTCTTC
16	TRBV2	once	.	TRBJ2-3	CASSERSQLPTDTQYF	TGTGCCAGCAGTGAAAGGTCACAGCTACCCACAGATACGCAGTATTTT
15	TRBV27	few	TRBD1	TRBJ1-6	CASSLDRGQGSPLHF	TGTGCCAGCAGTTTAGATCGGGGACAGGGATCACCCCTCCACTTT
16	TRBV4-1	once	TRBD2	TRBJ2-1	CASSQERLAGNNEQFF	TGCGCCAGCAGCCAAGAACGACTAGCGGGCAACAATGAGCAGTTCTTC
14	TRBV12-5	.	.	TRBJ1-1	CASGLSVVNTEAFF	TGTGCTAGTGGTTTGAGTGTAGTGAACACTGAAGCTTTCTTT
15	TRBV5-1	once	TRBD1	TRBJ2-1	CASSLAGTGVDEQFF	TGCGCCAGCAGCTTGGCCGGGACAGGGGTCGATGAGCAGTTCTTC
16	TRBV7-2	.	TRBD1	TRBJ2-5	CASSLATGGRKETQYF	TGTGCCAGCAGCTTAGCGACAGGGGGGAGGAAAGAGACCCAGTACTTC
12	TRBV7-8	.	.	TRBJ2-3	CASRRSTDTQYF	TGTGCCAGCAGGAGAAGCACAGATACGCAGTATTTT
14	TRBV9	.	.	TRBJ1-2	CASSVRGADYGYTF	TGTGCCAGCAGCGTCCGGGGGGCGGATTATGGCTACACCTTC
14	TRBV7-2	.	TRBD1	TRBJ1-1	CASSFRDRVIEAFF	TGTGCCAGCAGCTTTAGGGACAGGGTAATTGAAGCTTTCTTT
14	TRBV6-5	.	.	TRBJ2-7	CAARERGRISEQHF	TGTGCCGCACGGGAGAGGGGGCGAATTTCCGAGCAGCACTTC
15	TRBV6-5	.	TRBD2	TRBJ2-7	CASSPGTSDTYEQYF	TGTGCCAGCAGTCCCGGGACTAGCGACACTTACGAGCAGTACTTC
12	TRBV7-9	few	.	TRBJ2-7	CASSLARNEQYF	TGTGCCAGCAGCTTAGCGCGGAACGAGCAGTACTTC
19	TRBV2	.	.	TRBJ2-5	CASRFRGRHLLETQETQYF	TGTGCCAGCAGGTTCAGGGGTCGGCACCTTTTGGAAACCCAAGAGACCCAGTACTTC